The source of this T cell receptor beta chain is a study of pediatric ulcerative colitis. Background on the study: Ulcerative colitis patients had pancolitis or left-sided colitis, with confirming histology. Broader study findings: Repertoires came from total lymphocyte DNA, so rare subsets like regulatory T cells may be missed.

This CDR3 has 14 residues. V shed 5 bases and J shed 6 bases, with 13 bases lying between them. Germline values: CDR1 SGHTA, CDR2 FQGTGA. Generated by immunoSEQ multiplex PCR, the TCRdb table keeps only in-frame clones and is missing some. The sample gives 30,000 to 40,000 clones, about 81% of which show up once; under 1.2% is in the top ten. The sample holds a few counts of this clone. The target antigen is unknown. Rectal tissue came from one to two pinch biopsies taken at colonoscopy. This chain links TRBV7-3 with TRBJ2-2, with a weak D call TRBD1 (5 bases). This receptor was taken from a boy between 10 and 17 years old with mild ulcerative colitis. What was sequenced was gut tissue. The CDR3 sequence: CASSPWGAAGELFF. CDR3 nucleotide sequence: TGTGCCAGCAGCCCCTGGGGCGCGGCCGGGGAGCTGTTTTTT.